These 27 T cell receptor beta chains originate from one sample sequenced in a study of blood T cell repertoires in COVID-19. Sequencing used immunoSEQ multiplex PCR; TCRdb keeps in-frame clones, though not all of them. The table includes 350,000 to 450,000 clones, more than 85% detected once. Sample: peripheral blood. The receptor set was obtained from a human donor in a cohort sampled during active COVID-19.

The chain has TRBV5-1 and TRBJ2-7; D perhaps matches TRBD2 (7 bases). The CDR3 totals 15 residues. V was clipped by 0 bases and J by 7 bases, with 17 bases between them. Germline V lookup: CDR1 SGHRS, CDR2 YFSETQ. CDR3 nucleotide sequence: TGCGCCAGCAGCTTGGATGCGGGGGCGGTTTATGAGCAGTACTTC. Translated: CASSLDAGAVYEQYF.

This CDR3 is CATSRGGGRSYEQYF. The CDR3 coding sequence is TGTGCCACCAGCAGAGGGGGGGGGCGGTCCTACGAGCAGTACTTC. The rearrangement joins TRBV15 to TRBJ2-7, with D perhaps TRBD2 (7 bases). CDR1 and CDR2 from the germline V gene are LNHNV and YYDKDF (reference sequence). This CDR3 region has 15 residues. Trimming cost V 1 base and J 1 base, with 11 bases left between them.

The V and J genes are TRBV7-3 and TRBJ2-2, with D possibly being TRBD2 (6 bases). Germline lookup yields CDR1 SGHTA and CDR2 FQGTGA. The CDR3 extends over 14 amino acids. Trimming took 6 bases from V and 5 from J, leaving 13 bases between them. CDR3 region: CASRRREGTGELFF. Written as DNA, the CDR3 is TGTGCCAGCAGACGGAGGGAAGGGACCGGGGAGCTGTTTTTT. The whole variable domain, remainder taken from reference TRBV7-3 and TRBJ2-2, is GAGVSQTPSNKVTEKGKYVELRCDPISGHTALYWYRQSLGQGPEFLIYFQGTGAADDSGLPNDRFFAVRPEGSVSTLKIQRTERGDSAVYLCASRRREGTGELFFGEGSRLTVL.

V gene TRBV11-2 combines with J gene TRBJ2-7, with 9 bases that match TRBD2. Germline V gene lookup returns CDR1 SGHAT and CDR2 FQNNGV. With 5 bases clipped from V and 6 bases from J, the junction kept 2 bases outside the gene matches. The CDR3 extends over 12 amino acids. CDR3 nucleotide sequence: TGTGCCAGCAGCCGCGGGAGGGGCGAGCAGTACTTC. Residues: CASSRGRGEQYF.

The chain has TRBV19 and TRBJ2-2, with D possibly being TRBD2 (5 bases). CDR3 size: 14 residues. Per the germline V gene, CDR1 is LNHDA and CDR2 is SQIVND (reference sequence). V dropped 7 bases and J dropped 2 bases, with 11 bases sitting between them. The CDR3 spells CASKGLANTGELFF. The CDR3 DNA reads TGTGCCAGTAAAGGGCTAGCAAACACCGGGGAGCTGTTTTTT.

The chain uses TRBV5-4 and TRBJ2-1; 7 bases are a match to TRBD1. Germline-derived CDR1 and CDR2 are SGHNT and YYREEE (reference sequence). The CDR3 consists of 16 residues. V lost 4 bases, J lost 0 bases, and 7 bases stayed unmatched. The CDR3: CASSRDRDPSYNEQFF. CDR3 nucleotides: TGTGCCAGCAGCAGAGACAGGGACCCCTCCTACAATGAGCAGTTCTTC.

This clone showed up just a few times. V usage is TRBV19 and J usage is TRBJ1-5; D perhaps matches TRBD1 (5 bases). Germline loops: CDR1 LNHDA, CDR2 SQIVND (reference sequence). With 5 bases removed from V and 7 bases from J, the gap between germline ends came to 15 bases. CDR3 length: 14 residues. In DNA, the CDR3 is TGTGCCAGTAGTTCAAGAGACTGGGGCCAGCCCCAGCATTTT. Protein: CASSSRDWGQPQHF.

This chain links TRBV19 with TRBJ2-6; 10 positions match TRBD1. The CDR3 totals 18 residues. CDR1 is LNHDA, CDR2 SQIVND, per germline (reference sequence). The J segment lost 0 bases and the V segment lost 6 bases, leaving 8 bases of the junction unmatched. CDR3: CASRMPGQGSSGANVLTF. The CDR3 nucleotides read TGTGCCAGTAGGATGCCGGGACAGGGGTCCTCTGGGGCCAACGTCCTGACTTTC.

The gene calls are TRBV11-2 and TRBJ2-2; TRBD2 matches at 10 bases. The CDR3 covers 15 residues. Trimming removed 1 base from V and 5 bases from J; junction bases left unmatched: 1. Germline assignment: CDR1 SGHAT and CDR2 FQNNGV. CDR3: CASSLGSGRTGELFF. In nucleotides, the CDR3 is TGTGCCAGCAGCTTAGGTAGCGGGAGGACCGGGGAGCTGTTTTTT.

The chain employs TRBV4-2 and TRBJ1-1; D remains unclear. This CDR3 comprises 14 residues. Per the germline V gene, CDR1 is LGHNA and CDR2 is YNFKEQ. V lost 0 bases, J lost 5 bases, and 10 bases lay in between. As DNA, the CDR3 is TGTGCCAGCAGCCAAGAACCGTACGGTACTGAAGCTTTCTTT. It codes for CASSQEPYGTEAFF.

V gene TRBV9 combines with J gene TRBJ2-3; D gene uncertain. Trimming shortened V by 0 bases and J by 6 bases, and 11 bases separated the two germline ends. The CDR3 totals 14 residues. Germline V gene data show CDR1 as SGDLS and CDR2 as YYNGEE. CDR3 residues: CASSVVSSQDTQYF. The CDR3 nucleotides read TGTGCCAGCAGCGTAGTCTCCAGTCAGGATACGCAGTATTTT.

The chain combines TRBV5-4 with TRBJ2-7; TRBD1 is a possible D gene (6 bases). The CDR3 contains 15 residues. CDR1 and CDR2 from the germline V gene are SGHNT and YYREEE (reference sequence). V was clipped by 2 bases and J by 1 base, with 13 bases between them. The CDR3 bases are TGTGCCAGCAGCTTTGGGACACCCGGGTCCTACGAGCAGTACTTC. This codes for CASSFGTPGSYEQYF.

This chain uses TRBV4-2 with TRBJ2-1, with TRBD2 matching over 10 bases. Germline V gives CDR1 LGHNA, CDR2 YNFKEQ. The J segment lost 4 bases and the V segment lost 5 bases, leaving 8 bases of the junction unmatched. The CDR3 has 16 residues. This CDR3 is CASSLEAGGPYNEQFF. In DNA, the CDR3 is TGTGCCAGCAGCTTAGAAGCGGGGGGGCCTTACAATGAGCAGTTCTTC.

The chain couples TRBV27 to TRBJ1-3; 7 bases match TRBD1. This CDR3 comprises 16 residues. Germline V gene lookup returns CDR1 MNHEY and CDR2 SMNVEV (reference sequence). With 0 bases clipped from V and 4 bases from J, the junction kept 6 bases outside the gene matches. The CDR3 sequence: CASSLSGRGKGNTIYF. CDR3 coding DNA: TGTGCCAGCAGTTTATCTGGCAGGGGGAAAGGAAACACCATATATTTT.

This chain joins TRBV9 and TRBJ2-2, with D tentatively TRBD1 (6 bases). V was pared by 6 bases and J by 3 bases, with 18 bases between. The germline V gene has CDR1 SGDLS and CDR2 YYNGEE. This CDR3 spans 16 amino acids. Here the CDR3 DNA reads TGTGCCAGCAAAGAGGACCCTTCAGGGGACACCGGGGAGCTGTTTTTT. Translation: CASKEDPSGDTGELFF.

In its sample, this clone was seen once. V gene TRBV10-2 combines with J gene TRBJ2-3; the match to TRBD1 covers 8 bases. The V gene end was trimmed by 6 bases and the J gene end by 7 bases; junction bases not matched to a gene: 9. Germline CDR1 WSHSY, CDR2 SAAADI. The CDR3 has 14 amino acids. For the CDR3, the DNA is TGCGCCAGCAGGGCCGGACAGGGAGTAAATACGCAGTATTTT. Protein sequence: CASRAGQGVNTQYF.

This chain uses TRBV6-4 with TRBJ2-3; 8 nucleotides match TRBD2. The CDR3 is made up of 15 amino acids. After removal of 0 bases from V and 2 bases from J, the junction contained 1 base not matched to a gene. Germline V lookup: CDR1 MRHNA, CDR2 SNTAGT. The CDR3 coding sequence is TGTGCCAGCAGTGACTCGGGACTAGACACAGATACGCAGTATTTT. Its translation is CASSDSGLDTDTQYF.

This chain joins TRBV19 and TRBJ2-5; 7 bases match TRBD1. Germline assignment: CDR1 LNHDA and CDR2 SQIVND (reference sequence). The CDR3 has 13 residues. Losses at the gene ends were 3 bases for V and 7 bases for J; bases not matched to a gene: 5. The CDR3: CASSITGEGTQYF. The CDR3 bases are TGTGCCAGTAGTATTACAGGGGAAGGGACCCAGTACTTC. Filled out from reference TRBV19 and TRBJ2-5, the complete variable domain reads DGGITQSPKYLFRKEGQNVTLSCEQNLNHDAMYWYRQDPGQGLRLIYYSQIVNDFQKGDIAEGYSVSREKKESFPLTVTSAQKNPTAFYLCASSITGEGTQYFGPGTRLLVL.

J is TRBJ2-7 and V is TRBV7-9; 9 bases align to TRBD1. Germline CDR1 and CDR2: SEHNR and FQNEAQ (reference sequence). With V trimmed by 7 bases and J by 3 bases, 13 bases remained unmatched. The CDR3 spans 16 residues. The CDR3 nucleotides are TGTGCCAGCACTCCTTCGGCGGGACAGGGTCGCTACGAGCAGTACTTC. The encoded protein is CASTPSAGQGRYEQYF.

The chain recombines TRBV28 with TRBJ1-5; 8 bases fit TRBD1. V was pared by 2 bases and J by 0 bases, with 9 bases of the junction left unmatched. The CDR3 totals 18 residues. Per the germline V gene, CDR1 is MDHEN and CDR2 is SYDVKM. CDR3 sequence: CASSLRWQGADSNQPQHF. The CDR3 DNA is TGTGCCAGCAGTTTACGTTGGCAGGGGGCCGATAGCAATCAGCCCCAGCATTTT.

V usage is TRBV5-3 and J usage is TRBJ2-7, with 8 bases matching TRBD1. TRBV5-3 is marked as an open reading frame, function uncertain. This CDR3 spans 14 amino acids. V gave up 0 bases and J gave up 2 bases; unmatched junction bases: 1. The CDR3 spells CARSLVQGAYEQYF. In DNA, the CDR3 is TGTGCCAGAAGCTTGGTACAGGGGGCCTACGAGCAGTACTTC.

The V gene is TRBV7-8, the J gene TRBJ2-2; 7 bases fit TRBD1. The junction had 12 bases not matched to a gene; V was cut back by 5 bases and J by 6 bases. This CDR3 is 16 amino acids long. The germline CDR1 and CDR2 sequences are SGHVS and FQNEAQ. CDR3 nucleotide sequence: TGTGCCAGCAGCCAACGACAGGGTCCCTCAGCCGGGGAGCTGTTTTTT. Protein sequence: CASSQRQGPSAGELFF.

The chain links TRBV18 to TRBJ2-6; D perhaps matches TRBD1 (6 bases). CDR1 and CDR2 (germline): KGHSH, LQKENI. The V end was cut by 1 base, the J end by 2 bases, with 15 bases between. There are 18 residues in the CDR3. The CDR3 protein is CASSPRGQTITGANVLTF. CDR3 sequence (DNA): TGTGCCAGCTCACCACGAGGACAGACAATAACTGGGGCCAACGTCCTGACTTTC.

J is TRBJ1-1 and V is TRBV25-1, with 7 bases that match TRBD1. This CDR3 region has 16 residues. Trimming took 4 bases from V and 4 from J; bases not matched to a gene: 12. From germline, CDR1 is MGHDK and CDR2 SYGVNS. This CDR3 reads CASSGQGQYWATEAFF. Written as DNA, the CDR3 is TGTGCCAGCAGTGGTCAGGGACAGTATTGGGCCACTGAAGCTTTCTTT.

This chain's CDR3 is CASSESKLAGDTQYF. Written as DNA, the CDR3 is TGCGCCAGCAGTGAGTCGAAACTAGCGGGAGATACGCAGTATTTT. The J gene is TRBJ2-3, the V gene TRBV10-1, with 9 bases that match TRBD2. V shed 0 bases and J 5 bases; nucleotides not matched to a gene: 3. The CDR3 spans 15 residues. Looked up from germline, CDR1 is WNHNN and CDR2 is SYGVQD (reference sequence).

This sequence joins TRBV7-9 and TRBJ1-2; 8 nucleotides match TRBD1. The CDR3 is made up of 14 amino acids. Germline V gene lookup returns CDR1 SEHNR and CDR2 FQNEAQ (reference sequence). V trimming: 1 base; J trimming: 6 bases; junction bases outside the gene matches: 4. The CDR3 region is CASSLDRGADGYTF. CDR3 in DNA: TGTGCCAGCAGCTTAGACAGGGGGGCGGATGGCTACACCTTC.

To note about this clone: The sample holds other DNA sequences that translate to the same CDR3. The chain combines TRBV19 with TRBJ2-7; possible D gene TRBD1, 6 bases. The V end lost 2 bases, the J end lost 2 bases, and 10 bases lay between the germline ends. The V gene's germline CDR1 is LNHDA and CDR2 SQIVND (reference sequence). CDR3 length: 14 amino acids. CDR3 coding DNA: TGTGCCAGTAGTATATCGGACAGTACCTACGAGCAGTACTTC. This encodes CASSISDSTYEQYF.